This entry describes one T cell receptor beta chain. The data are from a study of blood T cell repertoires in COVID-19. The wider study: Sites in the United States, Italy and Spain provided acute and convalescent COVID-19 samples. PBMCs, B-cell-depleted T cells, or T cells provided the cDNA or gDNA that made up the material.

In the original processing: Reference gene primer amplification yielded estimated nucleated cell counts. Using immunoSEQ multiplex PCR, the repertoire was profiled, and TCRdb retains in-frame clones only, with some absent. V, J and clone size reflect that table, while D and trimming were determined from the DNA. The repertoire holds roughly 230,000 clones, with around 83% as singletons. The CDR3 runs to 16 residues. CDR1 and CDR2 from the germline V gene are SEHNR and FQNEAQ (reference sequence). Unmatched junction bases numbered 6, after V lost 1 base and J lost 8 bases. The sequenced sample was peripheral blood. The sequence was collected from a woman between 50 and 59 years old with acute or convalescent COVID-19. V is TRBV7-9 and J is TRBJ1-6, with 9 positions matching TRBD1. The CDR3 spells CASSLGGQGVYSPLHF. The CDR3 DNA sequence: TGTGCCAGCAGCTTAGGGGGACAGGGCGTTTATTCACCCCTCCACTTT.